These T cell receptor beta chains were read from a single sample in a study of blood T cell repertoires in COVID-19. Assay used: immunoSEQ multiplex PCR; TCRdb lists only in-frame clones, some missing. This table holds roughly 230,000 clones, 89% found once. The specimen sequenced was peripheral blood. Receptors originate from a woman aged 40-49 years who had recovered from COVID-19. Each CDR3 is given without its conserved first and last residue. The order of the fields is J gene, V gene, clone size, CDR3 protein. Part of the rows lack a size; the others show once, few, many or a class for expanded clones.

j_call: TRBJ2-3
v_call: TRBV14
clone_size: NA
cdr3_aa: ASSQRQENTDTQY

j_call: TRBJ2-1
v_call: TRBV7-2
clone_size: NA
cdr3_aa: ASSLVPSGNEQF

j_call: TRBJ2-2
v_call: TRBV7-6
clone_size: NA
cdr3_aa: ASSALAGGTGELF

j_call: TRBJ1-3
v_call: TRBV6-1
clone_size: NA
cdr3_aa: ASSELGTDGNTIY

j_call: TRBJ2-3
v_call: TRBV2
clone_size: NA
cdr3_aa: ASSELSGYTDTQY

j_call: TRBJ1-2
v_call: TRBV4-1
clone_size: once
cdr3_aa: ASSQERGRGLNYGYT

j_call: TRBJ2-2
v_call: TRBV28
clone_size: NA
cdr3_aa: SSATGGTGGELF

j_call: TRBJ2-3
v_call: TRBV28
clone_size: NA
cdr3_aa: ASSSPNSGSSTDTQY

j_call: TRBJ2-5
v_call: TRBV9
clone_size: NA
cdr3_aa: ASSVSAGTSAYQETQY

j_call: TRBJ1-6
v_call: TRBV6-5
clone_size: once
cdr3_aa: ASRSGRSSPLH

j_call: TRBJ2-2
v_call: TRBV4-1
clone_size: once
cdr3_aa: ASSRDTGRANTGELF

j_call: TRBJ1-1
v_call: TRBV28
clone_size: NA
cdr3_aa: ASSYPGGTEAF

j_call: TRBJ2-4
v_call: TRBV14
clone_size: NA
cdr3_aa: ASSQEQGTGRFAKNIQY

j_call: TRBJ2-7
v_call: TRBV2
clone_size: NA
cdr3_aa: ASSGEGQGEQY

j_call: TRBJ2-1
v_call: TRBV4-3
clone_size: NA
cdr3_aa: ASSQTSGLIYEQF

j_call: TRBJ2-1
v_call: TRBV4-3
clone_size: NA
cdr3_aa: ASSQDSRDSYNEQF

j_call: TRBJ2-7
v_call: TRBV6-1
clone_size: NA
cdr3_aa: ASSEAGQDYEQY

j_call: TRBJ1-1
v_call: TRBV12-3/TRBV12-4
clone_size: NA
cdr3_aa: ASRPGFRTEAF

j_call: TRBJ2-2
v_call: TRBV11-2
clone_size: NA
cdr3_aa: ASSLLSTGELF

j_call: TRBJ2-5
v_call: TRBV5-1
clone_size: NA
cdr3_aa: ASSPPGYQETQY

j_call: TRBJ2-1
v_call: TRBV10-1
clone_size: NA
cdr3_aa: ASSEDRGLAGGSYNEQF

j_call: TRBJ2-5
v_call: TRBV3-1/TRBV3-2
clone_size: NA
cdr3_aa: ASSLDSLAGVLETQY

j_call: TRBJ1-5
v_call: TRBV12-5
clone_size: NA
cdr3_aa: ASGLGLQGRSNQPQH

j_call: TRBJ2-1
v_call: TRBV6-9
clone_size: NA
cdr3_aa: ASSYSGGEQF

j_call: TRBJ2-1
v_call: TRBV27
clone_size: NA
cdr3_aa: ASSLGPAGNNEQF

j_call: TRBJ2-5
v_call: TRBV5-1
clone_size: NA
cdr3_aa: ASSPDRGEETQY

j_call: TRBJ2-2
v_call: TRBV11-3
clone_size: NA
cdr3_aa: ASADREANTGELF

j_call: TRBJ2-1
v_call: TRBV7-2
clone_size: NA
cdr3_aa: ASKTLAGSNNEQF

j_call: TRBJ2-1
v_call: TRBV7-6
clone_size: NA
cdr3_aa: ASSPQRGADNEQF

j_call: TRBJ1-1
v_call: TRBV30
clone_size: NA
cdr3_aa: AWSRGLVTEAF

j_call: TRBJ2-3
v_call: TRBV3-1/TRBV3-2
clone_size: NA
cdr3_aa: ASSQVGRGIDTQY

j_call: TRBJ1-5
v_call: TRBV4-1
clone_size: NA
cdr3_aa: ASRLREGQNQPQH

j_call: TRBJ2-2
v_call: TRBV7-3
clone_size: NA
cdr3_aa: ASSLGQYTGELF

j_call: TRBJ2-2
v_call: TRBV9
clone_size: NA
cdr3_aa: ASSVSGSDTGELF

j_call: TRBJ1-5
v_call: TRBV6-5
clone_size: NA
cdr3_aa: ASSYSYRDQPQH

j_call: TRBJ1-6
v_call: TRBV6-5
clone_size: NA
cdr3_aa: ASSAAAGDSPLH

j_call: TRBJ2-6
v_call: TRBV6-6
clone_size: NA
cdr3_aa: ASRTGSSGANVLT

j_call: TRBJ2-2
v_call: TRBV11-3
clone_size: NA
cdr3_aa: ASSSLLAGRSGELF

j_call: TRBJ1-5
v_call: TRBV27
clone_size: few
cdr3_aa: ASSSVNQPQH

j_call: TRBJ1-1
v_call: TRBV6-2/TRBV6-3
clone_size: NA
cdr3_aa: ASSLSRGTEAF

j_call: TRBJ2-6
v_call: TRBV5-1
clone_size: NA
cdr3_aa: ASSLDSSGANVLT

j_call: TRBJ2-7
v_call: TRBV3-1/TRBV3-2
clone_size: NA
cdr3_aa: ASSQLDRGDHYEQY

j_call: TRBJ2-3
v_call: TRBV18
clone_size: NA
cdr3_aa: ASSPPTTDTQY

j_call: TRBJ2-5
v_call: TRBV12-3/TRBV12-4
clone_size: NA
cdr3_aa: ASSPGPQETQY

j_call: TRBJ2-2
v_call: TRBV7-2
clone_size: NA
cdr3_aa: ASSPFRGTGELF

j_call: TRBJ2-1
v_call: TRBV25-1
clone_size: NA
cdr3_aa: ASSYLPDNYNEQF

j_call: TRBJ1-5
v_call: TRBV19
clone_size: NA
cdr3_aa: ASSDSTFQPQH

j_call: TRBJ2-2
v_call: TRBV7-8
clone_size: NA
cdr3_aa: ASSRRTANTGELF

j_call: TRBJ1-4
v_call: TRBV19
clone_size: NA
cdr3_aa: ASSAQGRNHEKLF

j_call: TRBJ2-2
v_call: TRBV7-9
clone_size: NA
cdr3_aa: ASSLLQTGVGELF

j_call: TRBJ2-2
v_call: TRBV19
clone_size: few
cdr3_aa: ASGDRGYTAGELF

j_call: TRBJ2-3
v_call: TRBV2
clone_size: NA
cdr3_aa: ASSEGRGGTDTQY

j_call: TRBJ1-5
v_call: TRBV30
clone_size: NA
cdr3_aa: AWSADIFSNQPQH

j_call: TRBJ1-4
v_call: TRBV3-1/TRBV3-2
clone_size: NA
cdr3_aa: ASSQFPGGGELF